These 31 T cell receptor beta chains were sequenced from one sample in a study of blood T cell repertoires in COVID-19. Measured with immunoSEQ multiplex PCR; TCRdb has only the in-frame clones, and not every one. The table lists about 210,000 clones, around 80% of them singletons. Specimen: PBMCs or T cells enriched from blood (not recorded which). These receptors were collected from a man aged 25-40 years with acute COVID-19.

The chain combines TRBV19 with TRBJ2-1, with TRBD1 as a possible D gene (5 bases). Germline-derived CDR1 and CDR2 are LNHDA and SQIVND (reference sequence). Trimming took off 2 bases at V and 4 bases at J, with 6 bases between the two ends. This CDR3 has 13 residues. The CDR3 DNA reads as TGTGCCAGTAGTATACAGGGATACAATGAGCAGTTCTTC. This gives the protein CASSIQGYNEQFF.

The chain is built from TRBV6-5 and TRBJ2-7, with TRBD1 identical over 7 bases. CDR1 and CDR2 from the germline V gene are MNHEY and SVGAGI. The CDR3 contains 14 residues. With 6 bases clipped from V and 3 bases from J, the junction kept 8 bases outside the gene matches. The CDR3 sequence: CASRDRDSVYEQYF. Written as DNA, the CDR3 is TGTGCCAGCAGAGACCGGGACAGCGTCTACGAGCAGTACTTC.

V is TRBV28 and J is TRBJ1-6; 8 nucleotides line up with TRBD1. CDR1 and CDR2 (germline): MDHEN, SYDVKM. V was clipped by 8 bases and J by 2 bases; unmatched bases: 2. There are 14 residues in the CDR3. The DNA for the CDR3 is TGTGCCAGCCGGACAGGGCCCTATAATTCACCCCTCCACTTT. Translation gives CASRTGPYNSPLHF.

The V gene is TRBV14, the J gene TRBJ1-6, with 7 bases identical to TRBD1. With 4 bases clipped from V and 9 bases from J, the junction kept 9 bases outside the gene matches. This CDR3 is built from 15 residues. CDR1 and CDR2 from the germline V gene are SGHDN and FVKESK. In DNA, the CDR3 is TGTGCCAGCAGCCTTGGGACAGCGATCGTTTCACCCCTCCACTTT. Amino acids: CASSLGTAIVSPLHF. Supplemented by reference TRBV14 and TRBJ1-6, the full variable domain reads EAGVTQFPSHSVIEKGQTVTLRCDPISGHDNLYWYRRVMGKEIKFLLHFVKESKQDESGMPNNRFLAERTGGTYSTLKVQPAELEDSGVYFCASSLGTAIVSPLHFGNGTRLTVT.

Ten or more counts support this clone. The genes are TRBV27 and TRBJ1-3; 7 nucleotides align to TRBD1. This CDR3 is 14 amino acids long. Trimming at V came to 4 bases and at J to 2 bases, leaving 2 bases not matched to a gene. Germline-derived CDR1 and CDR2 are MNHEY and SMNVEV (reference sequence). The CDR3 spells CASSSGTAGNTIYF. The DNA for the CDR3 is TGTGCCAGCAGTTCCGGGACAGCTGGAAACACCATATATTTT.

This clone occurred once. The J gene is TRBJ2-2, the V gene TRBV30, with D maybe TRBD1 (5 bases). The CDR3 extends over 14 amino acids. Germline loops: CDR1 GTSNPN, CDR2 SVGIG (reference sequence). Trimming took off 4 bases at V and 5 bases at J, with 14 bases between the two ends. CDR3 sequence: CAWTRTQQTGELFF. The CDR3 DNA reads as TGTGCCTGGACCCGGACACAACAAACCGGGGAGCTGTTTTTT.

The chain joins TRBV12-3 or TRBV12-4 to TRBJ2-2; 8 bases match TRBD1. The J segment lost 7 bases and the V segment lost 11 bases, leaving 9 bases of the junction unmatched. The CDR3 has 13 amino acids. The CDR3 sequence is CAAGGQGVGELFF. The CDR3 bases are TGTGCCGCGGGTGGACAGGGTGTCGGGGAGCTGTTTTTT.

The chain recombines TRBV13 with TRBJ1-2; 9 nucleotides agree with TRBD1. The CDR3 covers 16 residues. Germline CDR1 and CDR2: PRHDT and FYEKMQ (reference sequence). Unmatched junction bases numbered 4, after V lost 0 bases and J lost 2 bases. CDR3 bases: TGTGCCAGCAGCTTAGGGGGAGGACAGGGGAACTATGGCTACACCTTC. It encodes CASSLGGGQGNYGYTF. Together with reference TRBV13 and TRBJ1-2, the CDR3 gives the full variable domain: AAGVIQSPRHLIKEKRETATLKCYPIPRHDTVYWYQQGPGQDPQFLISFYEKMQSDKGSIPDRFSAQQFSDYHSELNMSSLELGDSALYFCASSLGGGQGNYGYTFGSGTRLTVV.

This chain uses TRBV3-1 (or the pseudogene TRBV3-2) with TRBJ2-2; 8 positions agree with TRBD1. After removal of 0 bases from V and 6 bases from J, the junction contained 12 bases not matched to a gene. The germline gives CDR1 LGHDT, CDR2 YNNKEL (reference sequence). The CDR3 loop spans 18 amino acids. The chain's CDR3 is CASSQELSGQGNAGELFF. The CDR3 nucleotides read TGTGCCAGCAGCCAAGAGCTTAGCGGACAGGGCAACGCCGGGGAGCTGTTTTTT.

J is TRBJ1-1 and V is TRBV19; D uncertain. Per the germline V gene, CDR1 is LNHDA and CDR2 is SQIVND (reference sequence). This CDR3 spans 14 amino acids. V lost 4 bases and J 3 bases, leaving 12 bases between the germline ends. The DNA for the CDR3 is TGTGCCAGTAGTAAATTCGGCGGGGACACTGAAGCTTTCTTT. This codes for CASSKFGGDTEAFF.

The gene calls are TRBV28 and TRBJ1-4, with TRBD1 matching 7 bases. CDR3 length equals 16 residues. The germline gives CDR1 MDHEN, CDR2 SYDVKM. Losses at the gene ends were 5 bases for V and 4 bases for J; bases not matched to a gene: 10. The chain's CDR3 is CASSIRQGGSNEKLFF. The CDR3 DNA reads TGTGCCAGCAGTATAAGACAGGGCGGTAGTAATGAAAAACTGTTTTTT. The full variable domain, its missing parts supplied by reference TRBV28 and TRBJ1-4, is DVKVTQSSRYLVKRTGEKVFLECVQDMDHENMFWYRQDPGLGLRLIYFSYDVKMKEKGDIPEGYSVSREKKERFSLILESASTNQTSMYLCASSIRQGGSNEKLFFGSGTQLSVL.

The CDR3 protein is CASSSSGAGNYGYTF. The CDR3 nucleotides are TGTGCCAGCAGTTCTAGCGGGGCAGGAAACTATGGCTACACCTTC. The chain carries TRBV28 and TRBJ1-2; the D gene is possibly TRBD1 (5 bases). This CDR3 comprises 15 residues. Looked up from germline, CDR1 is MDHEN and CDR2 is SYDVKM. V was trimmed by 4 bases and J by 2 bases, leaving 14 bases between them.

The chain couples TRBV6-1 to TRBJ1-1; 8 nucleotides agree with TRBD1. There are 15 residues in the CDR3. Germline assignment: CDR1 MNHNS and CDR2 SASEGT. Losses at the gene ends were 3 bases for V and 10 bases for J; bases not matched to a gene: 13. CDR3 DNA: TGTGCCAGCAGTGAGCAAGGACAGGGACAAAGAAGAGCTTTCTTT. Translation: CASSEQGQGQRRAFF.

This clone was counted only a few times. The CDR3, as DNA: TGTGCCAGCAGCCGCCATGGGACAGGGGGTGGGCCGAACACTGAAGCTTTCTTT. Translation: CASSRHGTGGGPNTEAFF. The genes are TRBV4-2 and TRBJ1-1; 11 positions match TRBD1. Germline CDR1 LGHNA, CDR2 YNFKEQ. This CDR3 has 18 amino acids. The junction had 11 bases not matched to a gene; V was cut back by 4 bases and J by 1 base.

The table lists this clone with a few counts. This CDR3 is CASSRTGGPNTEAFF. CDR3 sequence (DNA): TGTGCCAGCAGTAGAACGGGAGGGCCGAACACTGAAGCTTTCTTT. J is TRBJ1-1 and V is TRBV27; D is unclear. V was shortened by 5 bases and J by 1 base, with 14 bases between the two germline ends. Looked up from germline, CDR1 is MNHEY and CDR2 is SMNVEV (reference sequence). CDR3 length equals 15 residues.

This sequence joins TRBV14 and TRBJ2-7, with 7 bases aligning to TRBD1. Losses at the gene ends were 1 base for V and 2 bases for J; bases not matched to a gene: 8. The CDR3 has 16 residues. Germline loops: CDR1 SGHDN, CDR2 FVKESK. CDR3: CASSQVGGGLTYEQYF. CDR3 coding DNA: TGTGCCAGCAGCCAAGTAGGGGGCGGCCTTACCTACGAGCAGTACTTC.

Remarks on this clone: The same CDR3 arises from other DNA sequences in this sample as well. CDR3 in DNA: TGTGCCAGCAGTTTTGGTGGGAGTGGCTACACCTTC. The encoded protein is CASSFGGSGYTF. The chain couples TRBV12-3 or TRBV12-4 to TRBJ1-2; D is ambiguous. The CDR3 spans 12 residues. Trimming removed 3 bases from V and 7 bases from J, with 9 bases in between.

This clone is a singleton in its sample. The chain links TRBV4-2 to TRBJ2-3, with D perhaps matching TRBD2 (6 bases). There are 15 residues in the CDR3. CDR1 and CDR2 (germline): LGHNA, YNFKEQ. Between the trimmed V and J ends, which lost 0 bases and 2 bases, there was a span of 9 bases. The CDR3 DNA reads as TGTGCCAGCAGCCAAGAAACGGGGGTCACAGATACGCAGTATTTT. The encoded protein is CASSQETGVTDTQYF.

The chain is built from TRBV6-1 and TRBJ2-2; D is possibly TRBD1 (6 bases). V was shortened by 2 bases and J by 5 bases, with 15 bases between the two germline ends. CDR1 and CDR2 (germline): MNHNS, SASEGT. The CDR3 consists of 16 residues. The CDR3 loop reads CASSEKRGWSTGELFF. As DNA, the CDR3 is TGTGCCAGCAGTGAAAAAAGGGGGTGGTCAACCGGGGAGCTGTTTTTT.

The rearrangement joins TRBV10-3 to TRBJ1-2, with a weak D call TRBD1 (5 bases). The CDR3 contains 15 residues. Trimming removed 6 bases at V and 8 bases at J, with 22 bases between. Germline lookup yields CDR1 ENHRY and CDR2 SYGVKD. CDR3 amino acids: CAISVSGGGREGYTF. The CDR3 DNA reads as TGTGCCATCAGCGTCTCCGGGGGGGGTCGTGAAGGCTACACCTTC.

The V gene is TRBV18, the J gene TRBJ2-1, with D perhaps matching TRBD2 (7 bases). Deletions cut 3 bases from V and 6 bases from J, with 15 bases between. CDR1 is KGHSH and CDR2 is LQKENI in the germline V gene. CDR3 length equals 15 residues. The DNA of the CDR3 is TGTGCCAGCTCACCTCTTGCGGGGGCCCTCAATGAGCAGTTCTTC. As protein: CASSPLAGALNEQFF.

The CDR3 loop reads CASSITSGGAYGYTF. The CDR3 DNA is TGTGCCAGTAGTATAACGTCAGGGGGCGCCTATGGCTACACCTTC. The chain couples TRBV19 to TRBJ1-2; 8 positions match TRBD1. This CDR3 is 15 amino acids long. The junction had 6 bases not matched to a gene; V was cut back by 2 bases and J by 4 bases. The germline CDR1 and CDR2 sequences are LNHDA and SQIVND (reference sequence).

This clone was detected only once. The chain uses TRBV6-5 and TRBJ2-5, with a tentative D call TRBD1 (6 bases). Trimming shortened V by 4 bases and J by 0 bases, and 15 bases separated the two germline ends. Germline loops: CDR1 MNHEY, CDR2 SVGAGI. The CDR3 totals 16 residues. The CDR3 DNA is TGTGCCAGCAGTTTGTGGGACATCCACCACCAAGAGACCCAGTACTTC. Its protein is CASSLWDIHHQETQYF.

This chain joins TRBV5-1 and TRBJ2-3; 8 positions match TRBD1. The CDR3 sequence is 15 residues long. Germline trimming cut 3 bases from V and 2 bases from J; bases unmatched to any gene: 5. The germline V gene encodes CDR1 SGHRS and CDR2 YFSETQ. The CDR3 sequence: CASSWPTGATDTQYF. The CDR3 DNA is TGCGCCAGCAGCTGGCCGACAGGGGCCACAGATACGCAGTATTTT. Supplemented by reference TRBV5-1 and TRBJ2-3, the full variable domain reads KAGVTQTPRYLIKTRGQQVTLSCSPISGHRSVSWYQQTPGQGLQFLFEYFSETQRNKGNFPGRFSGRQFSNSRSEMNVSTLELGDSALYLCASSWPTGATDTQYFGPGTRLTVL.

The chain combines TRBV6-6 with TRBJ2-1; no clear D. CDR3 length: 16 amino acids. V was trimmed by 5 bases and J by 8 bases, leaving 22 bases between them. The V gene's germline CDR1 is MNHNY and CDR2 SVGAGI (reference sequence). CDR3 bases: TGTGCCAGCAGTATCTCCTCGGAGTATGGGTTGGATGAGCAGTTCTTC. Amino acids: CASSISSEYGLDEQFF.

This clone was counted between two and nine times. V and J are TRBV19 and TRBJ2-3, with D unclear. Per germline, CDR1 LNHDA and CDR2 SQIVND (reference sequence). The CDR3 has 15 residues. Trimming removed 1 base from V and 11 bases from J, with 19 bases in between. This chain's CDR3 is CASSIVYSGSLEQYF. The CDR3 DNA reads as TGTGCCAGTAGTATAGTGTACTCTGGTTCGCTTGAGCAGTATTTT.

V is TRBV7-9 and J is TRBJ2-6, with a possible D match to TRBD1 (6 bases). This CDR3 spans 16 amino acids. V was trimmed by 5 bases and J by 4 bases, leaving 15 bases between them. The germline CDR1 and CDR2 sequences are SEHNR and FQNEAQ (reference sequence). The CDR3: CASSLSGASGANVLTF. Here the CDR3 DNA reads TGTGCCAGCAGCCTGTCAGGGGCGTCGGGGGCCAACGTCCTGACTTTC.

As DNA, the CDR3 is TGCGCCAGCAAACGGCTAGCGGGGAATGAGCAGTTCTTC. As protein: CASKRLAGNEQFF. The chain links TRBV10-2 to TRBJ2-1, with 9 bases lining up with TRBD2. Germline CDR1 is WSHSY and CDR2 is SAAADI. The CDR3 is made up of 13 amino acids. Losses at the gene ends were 7 bases for V and 7 bases for J; bases not matched to a gene: 5.

V usage is TRBV6-5 and J usage is TRBJ2-7; 8 bases are shared with TRBD1. Germline V lookup: CDR1 MNHEY, CDR2 SVGAGI. The CDR3 spans 15 residues. V shed 0 bases, J shed 2 bases, and the junction held 3 bases outside the gene matches. CDR3 in amino acids: CASSYSGQGPYEQYF. The DNA for the CDR3 is TGTGCCAGCAGTTACTCTGGACAGGGCCCCTACGAGCAGTACTTC.

The V call is TRBV30, the J call TRBJ2-1, with 13 bases lining up with TRBD2. The V gene end was trimmed by 4 bases and the J gene end by 6 bases; junction bases not matched to a gene: 6. The CDR3 consists of 15 residues. Germline V gene data show CDR1 as GTSNPN and CDR2 as SVGIG (reference sequence). CDR3 sequence reads: CAWTARLAGGNEQFF. CDR3 DNA sequence: TGTGCCTGGACAGCCAGACTAGCGGGGGGCAATGAGCAGTTCTTC.

The genes are TRBV14 and TRBJ2-1; D is perhaps TRBD2 (6 bases). The V gene's germline CDR1 is SGHDN and CDR2 FVKESK. Trimming took off 3 bases at V and 6 bases at J, with 15 bases between the two ends. The CDR3 contains 15 residues. CDR3 in amino acids: CASSQTSGAGNEQFF. Written as DNA, the CDR3 is TGTGCCAGCAGCCAGACTAGTGGAGCTGGCAATGAGCAGTTCTTC. The whole variable domain, remainder taken from reference TRBV14 and TRBJ2-1, is EAGVTQFPSHSVIEKGQTVTLRCDPISGHDNLYWYRRVMGKEIKFLLHFVKESKQDESGMPNNRFLAERTGGTYSTLKVQPAELEDSGVYFCASSQTSGAGNEQFFGPGTRLTVL.